Listed below are T cell receptor beta chains from one sample, sequenced in a study of blood T cells in healthy people across ages. MiXCR, run by TCRdb on the 5' RACE reads, gives a single entry per CDR3 protein. The profile covers roughly 700,000 distinct CDR3 sequences, with 45% to 50% appearing a single time and roughly 31% taken by the ten largest. The source material was blood. The receptors here all came from a woman in her sixties in good health. Both conserved end residues are part of each CDR3. The order of the fields is J gene, V gene, clone size, D gene, CDR3 protein, CDR3 DNA. A D gene is named only where the DNA matches it firmly. Some rows have no size entry. The others give once, few or many, or a class for an expanded clone.

TRBJ2-7	TRBV20-1	few	TRBD2	CSARSSGIGEQYF	TGCAGTGCTAGGTCTAGCGGGATCGGCGAGCAGTACTTC
TRBJ2-5	TRBV7-2	.	TRBD1	CASSSRQGEETQYF	TGTGCCAGCAGCTCCAGACAGGGGGAAGAGACCCAGTACTTC
TRBJ1-1	TRBV7-9	.	.	CASSRRQDDTEAFF	TGTGCCAGCAGCCGAAGACAGGACGATACTGAAGCTTTCTTT
TRBJ2-7	TRBV6-2/TRBV6-3	few	.	CASKDGGPYEQYF	TGTGCCAGCAAAGACGGGGGTCCTTACGAGCAGTACTTC
TRBJ2-3	TRBV12-3/TRBV12-4	.	.	CASSLGVFGDTQYF	TGTGCCAGCAGTTTAGGGGTCTTCGGGGATACGCAGTATTTT
TRBJ2-7	TRBV28	.	TRBD2	CASSSTRRGGPEQYF	TGTGCCAGCAGTTCCACCCGGCGGGGGGGACCCGAGCAGTACTTC
TRBJ2-1	TRBV3-1	.	.	CASSRGREQFF	TGTGCCAGCAGCCGAGGGAGGGAGCAGTTCTTC
TRBJ1-4	TRBV18	.	.	CASSPSMGVDEKLFF	TGTGCCAGCTCACCGTCAATGGGGGTCGATGAAAAACTGTTTTTT
TRBJ2-7	TRBV20-1	few	TRBD1	CSAPGTGPYEQYF	TGCAGTGCCCCCGGGACAGGGCCCTACGAGCAGTACTTC
TRBJ2-5	TRBV11-2	.	TRBD1	CASSLMTGDETQYF	TGTGCCAGCAGCTTAATGACAGGGGACGAGACCCAGTACTTC
TRBJ2-1	TRBV4-3	.	.	CASSQDKVAPEQFF	TGCGCCAGCAGCCAAGATAAGGTAGCCCCTGAGCAGTTCTTC
TRBJ2-5	TRBV18	.	TRBD2	CASSPTSGSEEQYF	TGTGCCAGCTCACCTACTAGCGGGAGCGAAGAGCAGTACTTC
TRBJ2-1	TRBV4-3	few	.	CASSQEGRDSRPSYNEQFF	TGCGCCAGCAGCCAAGAAGGGCGGGACTCACGGCCCTCCTACAATGAGCAGTTCTTC
TRBJ2-5	TRBV5-5	.	TRBD2	CASSLSGRDTRETQYF	TGTGCCAGCAGCTTGAGCGGGAGGGACACAAGAGAGACCCAGTACTTC
TRBJ2-7	TRBV7-2	.	TRBD1	CASSFPDRGTAAYEQYF	TGTGCCAGCAGCTTCCCAGACAGGGGCACCGCGGCCTACGAGCAGTACTTC
TRBJ2-3	TRBV5-1	.	TRBD2	CASSGTGLAGDYADTQYF	TGCGCCAGCAGCGGGACGGGACTAGCGGGAGATTACGCAGATACGCAGTATTTT
TRBJ2-7	TRBV10-3	.	.	CAISEPQRSYEQYF	TGTGCCATCAGTGAGCCCCAGCGATCCTACGAGCAGTACTTC
TRBJ2-1	TRBV18	once	.	CASSETSTLYNEQFF	TGTGCCAGCTCGGAAACTAGTACGCTCTACAATGAGCAGTTCTTC
TRBJ2-5	TRBV29-1	.	TRBD1	CSADRIDAQYF	TGCAGCGCGGACAGGATCGACGCCCAGTACTTC
TRBJ1-2	TRBV20-1	.	TRBD1	CSAIAGGYGYTF	TGCAGTGCTATCGCAGGGGGATATGGCTACACCTTC
TRBJ2-1	TRBV12-3/TRBV12-4	few	TRBD2	CASLGASGISARQFF	TGTGCCAGCTTGGGGGCTAGCGGGATATCCGCCAGGCAGTTCTTC
TRBJ2-3	TRBV29-1	.	TRBD2	CSFRASGSDTQYF	TGCAGCTTTCGGGCTAGCGGGAGTGATACGCAGTATTTT
TRBJ2-7	TRBV6-6	many	.	CASTPSGGPAGVYEQYF	TGTGCCAGCACCCCCTCAGGGGGACCAGCGGGAGTTTACGAGCAGTACTTC
TRBJ2-1	TRBV20-1	once	TRBD2	CSASLAGGPIEQFF	TGCAGTGCTAGTCTAGCGGGAGGGCCGATTGAGCAGTTCTTC
TRBJ1-2	TRBV9	.	.	CASSVGGGQGRGYTF	TGTGCCAGCAGCGTAGGAGGGGGGCAGGGGCGCGGCTACACCTTC
TRBJ2-3	TRBV27	.	.	CASRQDTWEDTQYF	TGTGCCAGCAGGCAGGACACATGGGAAGATACGCAGTATTTT
TRBJ2-7	TRBV10-2	.	.	CASSETSRTYEQYF	TGCGCCAGCAGTGAAACTAGCAGGACCTACGAGCAGTACTTC
TRBJ2-5	TRBV7-2	.	.	CASSYSESVQYF	TGTGCCAGCAGCTATTCGGAGAGTGTGCAGTACTTC
TRBJ2-4	TRBV2	.	.	CASTTTSSIQYF	TGTGCCAGCACCACTACTAGTTCCATTCAGTACTTC
TRBJ2-1	TRBV27	.	TRBD2	CASSSLAGGPPSYNEQFF	TGTGCCAGCAGTTCCCTAGCGGGAGGTCCCCCATCCTACAATGAGCAGTTCTTC
TRBJ2-7	TRBV14	.	TRBD1	CASSQGDRDTYEQYF	TGTGCCAGCAGCCAAGGCGACAGGGACACCTACGAGCAGTACTTC
TRBJ1-1	TRBV7-2	.	.	CASSLVDSLEAFF	TGTGCCAGCAGCTTAGTGGACAGCCTTGAAGCTTTCTTT
TRBJ2-5	TRBV29-1	.	.	CSGGRARETQYF	TGCAGCGGGGGCAGGGCTCGAGAGACCCAGTACTTC
TRBJ2-3	TRBV4-1	once	.	CASSQVFVDTQYF	TGCGCCAGCAGCCAAGTATTCGTGGATACGCAGTATTTT
TRBJ2-5	TRBV18	.	.	CASSPPIRGPLGEQYF	TGTGCCAGCTCACCTCCTATTCGGGGTCCCTTGGGTGAGCAGTACTTC
TRBJ2-2	TRBV6-1	.	.	CASGGREASGTGELFF	TGTGCCAGCGGGGGCCGGGAGGCTTCGGGCACCGGGGAGCTGTTTTTT
TRBJ2-4	TRBV12-3/TRBV12-4	.	.	CASSSQGGKVKNIQYF	TGTGCCAGCAGTTCACAGGGAGGAAAAGTCAAAAACATTCAGTACTTC
TRBJ2-3	TRBV9	.	TRBD2	CASSVSGGSSDTQYF	TGTGCCAGCAGCGTAAGTGGCGGGAGCTCAGATACGCAGTATTTT
TRBJ1-5	TRBV5-1	.	TRBD1	CASSRTGDGQPQHF	TGCGCCAGCAGCAGAACAGGGGACGGCCAGCCCCAGCATTTT
TRBJ1-5	TRBV20-1	.	TRBD1	CSARDQTGGNQPQHF	TGCAGTGCTAGGGATCAGACAGGGGGCAATCAGCCCCAGCATTTT
TRBJ1-2	TRBV7-2	few	.	CASSLARSQLYGYTF	TGTGCCAGCAGCTTAGCGCGGTCGCAGCTCTATGGCTACACCTTC
TRBJ2-5	TRBV19	.	TRBD2	CASSIGLAGSETQYF	TGTGCCAGTAGTATCGGGTTAGCGGGGTCAGAGACCCAGTACTTC
TRBJ2-1	TRBV7-2	few	TRBD2	CASSLTSGSHNEQFF	TGTGCCAGCAGCCTGACTAGCGGGAGCCACAATGAGCAGTTCTTC
TRBJ2-1	TRBV7-2	few	TRBD2	CASSLGWSSGFNEQFF	TGTGCCAGCAGCTTAGGGTGGTCTAGCGGGTTCAATGAGCAGTTCTTC
TRBJ2-4	TRBV20-1	few	TRBD2	CGTSGGLGEQYF	TGCGGGACTAGCGGGGGCTTGGGGGAGCAGTACTTC
TRBJ2-7	TRBV5-1	.	TRBD1	CASSFSRTGGYEQYF	TGCGCCAGCAGCTTCTCCAGGACAGGGGGCTACGAGCAGTACTTC
TRBJ2-3	TRBV4-3	few	TRBD2	CASSQRASGSSTDTQYF	TGCGCCAGCAGCCAAAGGGCTAGCGGGAGTAGCACAGATACGCAGTATTTT
TRBJ2-5	TRBV14	.	.	CASSENRGTETQYF	TGTGCCAGCAGCGAAAACCGGGGCACGGAGACCCAGTACTTC
TRBJ2-5	TRBV7-2	.	TRBD1	CASSLEQGVAQYF	TGTGCCAGCAGCTTAGAACAGGGGGTTGCGCAGTACTTC
TRBJ2-1	TRBV12-3/TRBV12-4	.	.	CASSRMGREKFF	TGTGCCAGCAGCCGCATGGGGCGTGAGAAGTTCTTC
TRBJ2-1	TRBV2	few	.	CANSGLVNEQFF	TGTGCCAACTCGGGTCTCGTCAATGAGCAGTTCTTC
TRBJ2-7	TRBV10-3	few	.	CAISESRQLGEQYF	TGTGCCATCAGTGAGTCGAGACAGTTAGGCGAGCAGTACTTC
TRBJ2-1	TRBV9	.	.	CASSVAPENNEQFF	TGTGCCAGCAGCGTAGCCCCAGAAAACAATGAGCAGTTCTTC
TRBJ2-1	TRBV5-4	few	TRBD1	CASSLEDRVYNEQFF	TGTGCCAGCAGCTTGGAGGACAGGGTCTACAATGAGCAGTTCTTC
TRBJ2-1	TRBV20-1	few	TRBD2	CSVWTSGSTREQFF	TGCAGTGTATGGACTAGCGGGAGTACGCGTGAGCAGTTCTTC
TRBJ2-7	TRBV29-1	.	TRBD1	CSVRTGGKVYEQYF	TGCAGCGTTCGGACAGGGGGCAAGGTCTACGAGCAGTACTTC
TRBJ2-7	TRBV20-1	.	TRBD1	CSARADRVYEQYF	TGCAGTGCTAGAGCCGACAGGGTATATGAGCAGTACTTC
TRBJ1-1	TRBV20-1	once	.	CSAMGGNTEAFF	TGCAGTGCTATGGGAGGGAACACTGAAGCTTTCTTT
TRBJ1-4	TRBV25-1	few	.	CASSDTVTNEKLFF	TGTGCCAGCAGTGACACAGTCACCAATGAAAAACTGTTTTTT
TRBJ2-4	TRBV20-1	once	.	CSADYPQLAKNIQYF	TGCAGTGCTGACTACCCCCAACTAGCCAAAAACATTCAGTACTTC